Below are 28 T cell receptor beta chains sequenced from a single sample in a study of T-cell memory formation after mild COVID-19. TCRdb called the 5' RACE reads again in MiXCR, with one record for every CDR3 protein. The sample consists of some 210,000 distinct CDR3 sequences, under 30% of them appearing once. The sample taken for sequencing was PBMCs or a T cell subset sorted from them (not recorded which). The receptor set was obtained from an adult woman who had mild COVID-19 (a few samples of this study predate the infection). Cell type and time point are not known.

CDR3 in DNA: TGTGCCAGCAGTTCCCGGGTTCCGAACACTGAAGCTTTCTTT. Its translation: CASSSRVPNTEAFF. The J gene is TRBJ1-1, the V gene TRBV6-5, with D uncertain. Trimming took off 4 bases at V and 1 base at J, with 10 bases between the two ends. This CDR3 has 14 residues. Germline CDR1 is MNHEY and CDR2 is SVGAGI.

The V call is TRBV15, the J call TRBJ1-2, with D unresolved. Trimming took 3 bases from V and 0 from J, leaving 5 bases between them. The V gene's germline CDR1 is LNHNV and CDR2 YYDKDF (reference sequence). The CDR3 runs 13 residues. In nucleotides, the CDR3 is TGTGCCACCAGCAGCCGCGCTAACTATGGCTACACCTTC. Its translation is CATSSRANYGYTF. Full variable domain (outside the CDR3, taken from reference TRBV15 and TRBJ1-2): DAMVIQNPRYQVTQFGKPVTLSCSQTLNHNVMYWYQQKSSQAPKLLFHYYDKDFNNEADTPDNFQSRRPNTSFCFLDIRSPGLGDTAMYLCATSSRANYGYTFGSGTRLTVV.

The table lists this clonotype with a few counts. V and J are TRBV24-1 and TRBJ1-1, with D tentatively TRBD1 (5 bases). This CDR3 is built from 16 residues. CDR1 is KGHDR and CDR2 is SFDVKD in the germline V gene. Trimming took off 4 bases at V and 9 bases at J, with 23 bases between the two ends. CDR3: CATSDPAKTGTLQAFF. CDR3 nucleotide sequence: TGTGCCACCAGTGACCCAGCCAAAACGGGGACCCTCCAAGCTTTCTTT.

There are a few counts of this clonotype. The CDR3 DNA is TGCAGTGCTAGCCCCGCCCAGGGGATTAGCAATCAGCCCCAGCATTTT. As protein: CSASPAQGISNQPQHF. The chain employs TRBV20-1 and TRBJ1-5; maybe TRBD1 (6 bases). With 3 bases removed from V and 0 bases from J, the gap between germline ends came to 15 bases. Germline V lookup: CDR1 DFQATT, CDR2 SNEGSKA (reference sequence). CDR3 length equals 16 residues.

The V gene is TRBV13, the J gene TRBJ2-7; D might be TRBD1 or TRBD2, each matching 5 bases. The germline gives CDR1 PRHDT, CDR2 FYEKMQ (reference sequence). There are 15 residues in the CDR3. V was cut by 5 bases and J by 5 bases, with 19 bases left in between. The CDR3 here is CASSPWDRPRDEQYF. The DNA for the CDR3 is TGTGCCAGCAGCCCCTGGGACCGACCCAGGGACGAGCAGTACTTC.

V usage is TRBV15 and J usage is TRBJ2-1, with TRBD2 matching 9 bases. The CDR3 extends over 15 amino acids. CDR1 and CDR2 from the germline V gene are LNHNV and YYDKDF (reference sequence). Trimming took 1 base from V and 8 from J; bases not matched to a gene: 6. The CDR3 nucleotides are TGTGCCACCAGCAGAGCCCGCGGGGGGGTCGATGAGCAGTTCTTC. Residues: CATSRARGGVDEQFF.

J is TRBJ2-7 and V is TRBV6-5; D gene unclear. This CDR3 is built from 15 residues. CDR1 and CDR2 (germline): MNHEY, SVGAGI. V was pared by 0 bases and J by 2 bases, with 11 bases between. This CDR3 is CASSYSMLDPYEQYF. The CDR3 nucleotides are TGTGCCAGCAGTTACTCGATGCTGGACCCCTACGAGCAGTACTTC.

The DNA of the CDR3 is TGCGCCAGCAGCCTACTGACAGGGGACGACACAGATACGCAGTATTTT. It translates to CASSLLTGDDTDTQYF. This sequence joins TRBV5-1 and TRBJ2-3; 8 bases align to TRBD1. V lost 4 bases and J lost 2; bases outside the gene matches: 9. Germline CDR1 reads SGHRS; CDR2 reads YFSETQ. There are 16 residues in the CDR3.

The chain is built from TRBV15 and TRBJ1-2; 10 bases agree with TRBD1. Trimming removed 1 base from V and 8 bases from J; junction bases left unmatched: 1. Germline V gene data show CDR1 as LNHNV and CDR2 as YYDKDF (reference sequence). The CDR3 is 13 amino acids. CDR3 DNA: TGTGCCACCAGCAGAGGGGGACAGGGGGGCTACACCTTC. Protein product: CATSRGGQGGYTF.

This clonotype was counted only a few times. The V call is TRBV28, the J call TRBJ2-3, with D perhaps matching TRBD2 (5 bases). The CDR3 runs 16 residues. Per germline, CDR1 MDHEN and CDR2 SYDVKM. The germline V and J ends were trimmed by 5 bases and 1 base, with 16 bases remaining between them. The CDR3 spells CASSPSRGAGTDTQYF. The DNA of the CDR3 is TGTGCCAGCAGTCCATCTCGGGGAGCGGGCACAGATACGCAGTATTTT.

In its sample, this clonotype was seen a few times. The chain uses TRBV10-3 and TRBJ2-7, with TRBD2 as a possible D gene (5 bases). The germline gives CDR1 ENHRY, CDR2 SYGVKD. The CDR3 has 14 amino acids. V lost 0 bases, J lost 2 bases, and 8 bases lay in between. CDR3 nucleotide sequence: TGTGCCATCAGTGAGTCAGGCGGGCCCTACGAGCAGTACTTC. This gives the protein CAISESGGPYEQYF.

This clonotype occurred a few times. The chain recombines TRBV5-1 with TRBJ2-1, with 7 bases that match TRBD1. Trimming took 0 bases from V and 6 from J; bases not matched to a gene: 6. The CDR3 runs 15 residues. The germline V gene has CDR1 SGHRS and CDR2 YFSETQ. CDR3 nucleotides: TGCGCCAGCAGCTTGGAGGGTGACAGGGTCAATGAGCAGTTCTTC. Translated, it gives CASSLEGDRVNEQFF.

The chain carries TRBV5-1 and TRBJ1-2; the match to TRBD1 covers 7 bases. The CDR3 totals 13 residues. Germline CDR1 SGHRS, CDR2 YFSETQ. J lost 8 bases, V lost 2 bases, and 6 bases had no gene match. CDR3 sequence: CASSFGGGAGYTF. In nucleotides, the CDR3 is TGCGCCAGCAGCTTCGGAGGGGGCGCGGGCTACACCTTC.

The chain joins TRBV12-3 or TRBV12-4 to TRBJ2-1; 11 bases align to TRBD2. Trimming cost V 7 bases and J 6 bases; bases outside gene matches: 5. The CDR3 runs to 14 residues. CDR3 amino acids: CASTWGTSGNEQFF. The CDR3 region has the DNA TGTGCCAGCACCTGGGGGACTAGCGGCAATGAGCAGTTCTTC.

This clonotype has only a few counts. The chain uses TRBV7-8 and TRBJ2-5; 9 bases are a match to TRBD2. CDR3 length: 16 amino acids. V shed 0 bases and J 1 base; nucleotides not matched to a gene: 3. CDR1 and CDR2 from the germline V gene are SGHVS and FQNEAQ. In DNA, the CDR3 is TGTGCCAGCAGCTTAGCTCGTAGCGGGGGCCAAGAGACCCAGTACTTC. Translating it yields CASSLARSGGQETQYF.

This clonotype was detected ten times or more. The chain combines TRBV25-1 with TRBJ2-1; TRBD2 agrees at 9 bases. The CDR3 is 17 amino acids. J lost 10 bases, V lost 6 bases, and 19 bases had no gene match. In germline, CDR1 is MGHDK, CDR2 SYGVNS. CDR3 bases: TGTGCCAGCAGCGCCCCGCGGGAAGCGGGAGGCGATCCGGAGCAGTTCTTC. Residues: CASSAPREAGGDPEQFF.

The chain recombines TRBV7-3 with TRBJ2-3; 8 bases fit TRBD2. CDR1 and CDR2 (germline): SGHTA, FQGTGA. The CDR3 consists of 16 residues. V gave up 5 bases and J gave up 1 base; unmatched junction bases: 8. CDR3 coding DNA: TGTGCCAGCAGCCCAGGAGCGGGAGTCGGCACAGATACGCAGTATTTT. This codes for CASSPGAGVGTDTQYF.

The CDR3 loop reads CATSRDRGGGQPQHF. The CDR3 nucleotides are TGTGCCACCAGCAGAGATCGGGGGGGCGGTCAGCCCCAGCATTTT. The chain has TRBV15 and TRBJ1-5; perhaps TRBD1 as D (6 bases). Germline loops: CDR1 LNHNV, CDR2 YYDKDF (reference sequence). CDR3 length: 15 amino acids. Trimming cost V 0 bases and J 6 bases, with 12 bases left between them.

The V gene is TRBV10-3, the J gene TRBJ1-1, with 7 bases lining up with TRBD1. After removal of 3 bases from V and 5 bases from J, the junction contained 6 bases not matched to a gene. CDR3 length: 14 residues. Germline V gene data show CDR1 as ENHRY and CDR2 as SYGVKD. The chain's CDR3 is CAISDPGGATEAFF. CDR3 in DNA: TGTGCCATCAGTGATCCAGGGGGGGCAACTGAAGCTTTCTTT.

This clonotype was counted a few times. This rearrangement joins TRBV11-2 to TRBJ2-7; D perhaps matches TRBD2 (6 bases). The CDR3 runs to 16 residues. Germline loops: CDR1 SGHAT, CDR2 FQNNGV. The germline V and J ends were trimmed by 3 bases and 1 base, with 16 bases remaining between them. CDR3 amino acids: CASSFPSSGVSYEQYF. For the CDR3, the DNA is TGTGCCAGCAGCTTTCCCAGTAGCGGTGTTTCCTACGAGCAGTACTTC.

This clonotype was picked up many times. The V gene is TRBV4-3, the J gene TRBJ2-7; 8 positions match TRBD1. Per the germline V gene, CDR1 is LGHNA and CDR2 is YSLEER. This CDR3 comprises 16 residues. The junction had 10 bases not matched to a gene; V was cut back by 0 bases and J by 6 bases. In DNA form, the CDR3 reads TGCGCCAGCAGCCAAGACAGGACAGGGAATATGGGCGAGCAGTACTTC. This translates into CASSQDRTGNMGEQYF.

The rearrangement uses TRBV5-1 and TRBJ1-1; D gene unclear. V dropped 5 bases and J dropped 3 bases, with 11 bases sitting between them. The CDR3 length is 13 residues. Germline values: CDR1 SGHRS, CDR2 YFSETQ. In nucleotides, the CDR3 is TGCGCCAGCAGATGGGCCATTTACACTGAAGCTTTCTTT. Its protein is CASRWAIYTEAFF. Supplemented by reference TRBV5-1 and TRBJ1-1, the full variable domain reads KAGVTQTPRYLIKTRGQQVTLSCSPISGHRSVSWYQQTPGQGLQFLFEYFSETQRNKGNFPGRFSGRQFSNSRSEMNVSTLELGDSALYLCASRWAIYTEAFFGQGTRLTVV.

This clonotype was seen more than once but under ten times. This chain connects TRBV3-1 to TRBJ2-5; TRBD1 matches 9 bases. J was trimmed by 1 base and V by 3 bases; bases with no gene match: 15. The CDR3 is 19 residues long. CDR1 LGHDT and CDR2 YNNKEL come from the germline V gene (reference sequence). As DNA, the CDR3 is TGTGCCAGCAGCCAGACCGGGACAGGGTTTTTGGGTTTCCAAGAGACCCAGTACTTC. Translation gives CASSQTGTGFLGFQETQYF.

The V gene is TRBV13, the J gene TRBJ1-1; D uncertain. V gave up 1 base and J gave up 7 bases, with 16 bases separating them. The CDR3 length is 15 residues. Germline V gene sequence: CDR1 PRHDT, CDR2 FYEKMQ (reference sequence). CDR3: CASSLEARRWDEAFF. The DNA for the CDR3 is TGTGCCAGCAGCTTAGAAGCCAGGAGGTGGGATGAAGCTTTCTTT. The complete variable domain, with remaining parts taken from reference TRBV13 and TRBJ1-1, reads AAGVIQSPRHLIKEKRETATLKCYPIPRHDTVYWYQQGPGQDPQFLISFYEKMQSDKGSIPDRFSAQQFSDYHSELNMSSLELGDSALYFCASSLEARRWDEAFFGQGTRLTVV.

The rearrangement joins TRBV3-1 to TRBJ2-5; D is unclear. The ends were cut back, 2 bases at V and 5 bases at J, with 9 bases in the middle. The CDR3 consists of 13 residues. The germline V gene has CDR1 LGHDT and CDR2 YNNKEL (reference sequence). CDR3 loop: CASSQHGRETQYF. Written as DNA, the CDR3 is TGTGCCAGCAGCCAACATGGCCGGGAGACCCAGTACTTC.

This clonotype was seen only a few times. The genes are TRBV7-9 and TRBJ2-7, with D perhaps matching TRBD2 (5 bases). This CDR3 has 15 residues. V dropped 8 bases and J dropped 2 bases, with 19 bases sitting between them. CDR1 and CDR2 (germline): SEHNR, FQNEAQ (reference sequence). DNA of the CDR3: TGTGCCAGCCGTGGGTCGGGGTCTATACCCTACGAGCAGTACTTC. It specifies CASRGSGSIPYEQYF.

The rearrangement uses TRBV6-5 and TRBJ1-1; D uncertain. The V and J ends lost 3 bases and 4 bases respectively, with 12 bases between them. CDR3 length: 14 amino acids. CDR1 is MNHEY, CDR2 SVGAGI, per germline. As DNA, the CDR3 is TGTGCCAGCAGTTATCTCTCCGGATCCACTGAAGCTTTCTTT. Protein product: CASSYLSGSTEAFF.

This clonotype was seen a handful of times. This chain joins TRBV7-9 and TRBJ2-1; D is undetermined. Trimming stripped 3 bases from V and 8 bases from J, with 8 bases between. The CDR3 length is 12 residues. CDR1 and CDR2 from the germline V gene are SEHNR and FQNEAQ (reference sequence). CDR3 amino acids: CASSLTHDEQFF. The CDR3 nucleotides are TGTGCCAGCAGCTTGACCCATGATGAGCAGTTCTTC.